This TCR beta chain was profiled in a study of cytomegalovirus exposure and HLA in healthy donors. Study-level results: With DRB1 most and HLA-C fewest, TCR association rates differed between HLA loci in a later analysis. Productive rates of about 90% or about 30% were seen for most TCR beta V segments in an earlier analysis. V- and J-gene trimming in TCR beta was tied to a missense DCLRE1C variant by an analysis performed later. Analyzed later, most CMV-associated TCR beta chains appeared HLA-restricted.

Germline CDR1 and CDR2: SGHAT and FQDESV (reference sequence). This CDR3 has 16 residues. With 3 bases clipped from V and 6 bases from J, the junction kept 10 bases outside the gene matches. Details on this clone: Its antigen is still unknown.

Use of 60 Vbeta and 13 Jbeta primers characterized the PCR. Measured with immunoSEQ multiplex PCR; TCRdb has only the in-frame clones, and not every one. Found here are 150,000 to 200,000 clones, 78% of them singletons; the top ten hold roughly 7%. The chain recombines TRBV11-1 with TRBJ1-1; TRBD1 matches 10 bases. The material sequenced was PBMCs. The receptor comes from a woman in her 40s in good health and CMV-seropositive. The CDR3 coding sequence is TGTGCCAGCAGCTTCCCCTCTTACGGGACAGGGGCTGAAGCTTTCTTT. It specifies CASSFPSYGTGAEAFF.